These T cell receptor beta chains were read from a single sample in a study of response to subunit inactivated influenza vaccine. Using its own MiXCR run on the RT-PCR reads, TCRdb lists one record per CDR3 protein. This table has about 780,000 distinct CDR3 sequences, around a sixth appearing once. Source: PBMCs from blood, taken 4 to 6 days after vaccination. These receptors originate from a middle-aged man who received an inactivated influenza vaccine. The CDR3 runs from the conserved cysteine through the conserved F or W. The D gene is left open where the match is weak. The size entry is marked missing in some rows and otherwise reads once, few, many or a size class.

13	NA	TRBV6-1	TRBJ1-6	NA	TGTGCCACCGGACCACAGGCTAATTCACCCCTCCACTTT	CATGPQANSPLHF
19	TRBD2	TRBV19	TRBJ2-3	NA	TGTGCCAGTAGTATAACTAGCGGGAGGCCGGTGCGTAGCACAGATACGCAGTATTTT	CASSITSGRPVRSTDTQYF
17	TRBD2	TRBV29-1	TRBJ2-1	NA	TGCAGCGTTGGCGAGGGTAGCGGGAGTTTGACCTACAATGAGCAGTTCTTC	CSVGEGSGSLTYNEQFF
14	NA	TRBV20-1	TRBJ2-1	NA	TGCAGTGCTAGAGAGCGGAGCTCCTACAATGAGCAGTTCTTC	CSARERSSYNEQFF
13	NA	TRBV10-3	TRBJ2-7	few	TGTGCCATCAGTGTCGGACAGCGATACGAGCAGTACTTC	CAISVGQRYEQYF
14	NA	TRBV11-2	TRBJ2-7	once	TGTGCCAGCAGATCCGGGACAATCTCCTACGAGCAGTACTTC	CASRSGTISYEQYF
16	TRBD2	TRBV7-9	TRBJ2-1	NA	TGTGCCAGCAGCCCACTAAGGCGGGAGCCCTACAATGAGCAGTTCTTC	CASSPLRREPYNEQFF
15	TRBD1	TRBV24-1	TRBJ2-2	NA	TGTGCCACCAGTGATCCCGGGACAGCCACCGGGGAGCTGTTTTTT	CATSDPGTATGELFF
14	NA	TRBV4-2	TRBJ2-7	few	TGTGCCAGCAGCCAAGATGAGGGTTCGGACGAGCAGTACTTC	CASSQDEGSDEQYF
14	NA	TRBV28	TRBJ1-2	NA	TGTGCCAGCAGTTTGGCACAGACCGGGAGTGGCTACACCTTC	CASSLAQTGSGYTF
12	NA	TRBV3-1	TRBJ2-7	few	TGTGCCAGCAGCCAAGTTTCCAGCGAGCAGTACTTC	CASSQVSSEQYF
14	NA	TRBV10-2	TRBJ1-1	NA	TGCGCCAGCAGGAATGCGGGGGTAGGCACTGAAGCTTTCTTT	CASRNAGVGTEAFF
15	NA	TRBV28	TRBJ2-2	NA	TGTGCCAGCAGACCCGTTTCCCCAGAAACCGGGGAGCTGTTTTTT	CASRPVSPETGELFF
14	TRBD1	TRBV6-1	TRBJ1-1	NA	TGTGCCAGCAAGGACAGGGGCGCGAACACTGAAGCTTTCTTT	CASKDRGANTEAFF